This T cell receptor (beta chain) is drawn from a study of ipilimumab plus nivolumab after autologous stem cell transplantation. TCRdb's table, derived via immunoSEQ multiplex PCR, lists solely in-frame clones and lacks some. Here the sample spans 15,000 or so clones, more than 80% being singletons. The CDR3 is 17 residues long. CDR1 is LNHDA, CDR2 SQIVND, per germline (reference sequence). Trimming at V came to 3 bases and at J to 4 bases, leaving 9 bases not matched to a gene. Starting 14 to 28 days after autologous transplant, ipilimumab 1 mg/kg was given. This chain links TRBV19 with TRBJ2-1, with TRBD1 identical over 10 bases. This TCR came from a male donor with diffuse large B-cell lymphoma. The sequencing here drew on PBMCs, taken in a trial of ipilimumab plus nivolumab as post-transplant consolidation. CDR3: CASSIWTGGPPYNEQFF. The CDR3 region has the DNA TGTGCCAGTAGTATCTGGACAGGGGGTCCCCCGTACAATGAGCAGTTCTTC.